This TCR beta chain is from a study of blood T cell repertoires in COVID-19. This CDR3 spans 15 amino acids. V lost 6 bases and J lost 4; bases outside the gene matches: 10. From germline, CDR1 is KGHSH and CDR2 LQKENI. Repertoires were generated with immunoSEQ multiplex PCR, while TCRdb's copy carries only in-frame clones and drops some. The data show 200,000 to 300,000 clones, roughly 86% seen once. Enrolled through a virtual design, the participants were between roughly 18 and 95 years of age and came from about two dozen US areas. The sequencing sample was made of PBMCs or T cells enriched from blood (not recorded which). The receptor's source is a woman aged 18-29 years who had recovered from COVID-19. The rearrangement uses TRBV18 and TRBJ2-3; TRBD1 matches at 7 bases. CDR3 nucleotide sequence: TGTGCCAGCTCTCGGGACAGCGGACCTCCAGATACGCAGTATTTT. Protein: CASSRDSGPPDTQYF.